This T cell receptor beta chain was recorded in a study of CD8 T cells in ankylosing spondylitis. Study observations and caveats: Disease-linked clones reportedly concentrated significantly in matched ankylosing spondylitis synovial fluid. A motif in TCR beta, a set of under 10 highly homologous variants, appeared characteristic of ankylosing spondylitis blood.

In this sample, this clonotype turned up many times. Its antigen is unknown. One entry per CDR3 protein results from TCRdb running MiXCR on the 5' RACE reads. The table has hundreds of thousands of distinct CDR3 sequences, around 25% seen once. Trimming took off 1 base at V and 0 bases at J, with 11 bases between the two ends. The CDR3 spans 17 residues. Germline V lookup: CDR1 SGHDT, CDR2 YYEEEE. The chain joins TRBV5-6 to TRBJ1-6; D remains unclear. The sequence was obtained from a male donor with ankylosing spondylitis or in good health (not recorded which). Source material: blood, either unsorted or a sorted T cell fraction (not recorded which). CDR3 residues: CASSLRLESSYNSPLHF. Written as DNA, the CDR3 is TGTGCCAGCAGCTTGCGGTTGGAAAGCTCCTATAATTCACCCCTCCACTTT.